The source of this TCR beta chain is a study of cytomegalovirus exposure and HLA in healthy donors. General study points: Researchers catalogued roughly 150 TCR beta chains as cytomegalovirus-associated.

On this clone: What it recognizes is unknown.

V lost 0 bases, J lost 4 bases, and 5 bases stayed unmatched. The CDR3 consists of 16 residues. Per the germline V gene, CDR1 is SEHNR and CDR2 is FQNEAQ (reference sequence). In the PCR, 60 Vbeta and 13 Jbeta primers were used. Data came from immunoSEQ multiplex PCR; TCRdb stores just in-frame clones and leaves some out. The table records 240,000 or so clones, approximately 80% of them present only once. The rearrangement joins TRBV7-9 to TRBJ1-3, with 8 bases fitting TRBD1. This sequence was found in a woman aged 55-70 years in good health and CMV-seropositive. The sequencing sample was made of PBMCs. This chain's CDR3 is CASSLAYRGAGNTIYF. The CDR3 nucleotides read TGTGCCAGCAGCTTAGCATACAGGGGGGCCGGAAACACCATATATTTT. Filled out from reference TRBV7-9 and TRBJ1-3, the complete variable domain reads DTGVSQNPRHKITKRGQNVTFRCDPISEHNRLYWYRQTLGQGPEFLTYFQNEAQLEKSRLLSDRFSAERPKGSFSTLEIQRTEQGDSAMYLCASSLAYRGAGNTIYFGEGSWLTVV.